One and the same sample provided the 23 T cell receptor beta chains below, sequenced in a study of blood T cell repertoires in COVID-19 (dated by TCRdb to 2020 to 2021). The library was prepared using the immunoSEQ multiplex PCR assay. TCRdb obtained this table from immuneACCESS and retained in-frame rearrangements with V and J assigned. These tables miss some clones; where compared with another copy, unresolved V genes account for less than half of the shortfall, and the remainder is unexplained. Here the sample has about 200,000 clones; just under 80% occur a single time. Approximately 3% of the sample goes to the ten largest clones. The sequenced sample was peripheral blood. The receptors derive from a woman older than 75 with active or convalescent COVID-19.

The gene calls are TRBV5-1 and TRBJ2-2, with D possibly matching TRBD2 (6 bases). V was cut by 0 bases and J by 7 bases, with 7 bases left in between. CDR3 size: 13 residues. In germline, CDR1 is SGHRS, CDR2 YFSETQ. CDR3 nucleotide sequence: TGCGCCAGCAGCTTGGCGGAGGGCGGGGAGCTGTTTTTT. Amino acid sequence: CASSLAEGGELFF.

The chain couples TRBV4-1 to TRBJ2-7, with D perhaps matching TRBD1 (6 bases). CDR1 MGHRA and CDR2 YSYEKL come from the germline V gene. The V and J ends lost 3 bases and 3 bases respectively, with 12 bases between them. CDR3 length: 14 residues. CDR3 sequence (DNA): TGCGCCAGCAGCCACTTAGGACAGAACTACGAGCAGTACTTC. This encodes CASSHLGQNYEQYF.

This clone was counted a few times. One end of the junction varies from germline; a read error may be responsible. The J gene is TRBJ2-7, the V gene TRBV18, with 7 bases lining up with TRBD1. The CDR3 covers 11 residues. Germline V gene sequence: CDR1 KGHSH, CDR2 LQKENI. CDR3 sequence reads: CASSPWTGELF. The CDR3 coding sequence is TGTGCCAGCTCACCATGGACAGGTGAACTCTTC.

The DNA for the CDR3 is TGTGCCAGCAGTTTAAGCAGGGTGGATCAGCCCCAGCATTTT. Amino acid sequence: CASSLSRVDQPQHF. This chain uses TRBV27 with TRBJ1-5; possibly TRBD1 for D (5 bases). The V and J ends lost 2 bases and 5 bases respectively, with 10 bases between them. The length of the CDR3 is 14 residues. The V gene's germline CDR1 is MNHEY and CDR2 SMNVEV (reference sequence).

This rearrangement joins TRBV10-3 to TRBJ1-2; weak D call: TRBD1 (6 bases). The germline CDR1 and CDR2 sequences are ENHRY and SYGVKD. The CDR3 sequence is 13 residues long. Trimming removed 3 bases at V and 1 base at J, with 6 bases between. This CDR3 reads CAISEQGNYGYTF. The CDR3 bases are TGTGCCATCAGTGAACAGGGTAACTATGGCTACACCTTC.

The chain carries TRBV18 and TRBJ1-6; D is ambiguous. V was cut by 1 base and J by 7 bases, with 14 bases left in between. Germline V gene lookup returns CDR1 KGHSH and CDR2 LQKENI. This CDR3 region has 16 residues. This CDR3 is CASSPLSDRVNSPLHF. The CDR3 DNA is TGTGCCAGCTCACCACTTTCCGACCGGGTAAATTCACCCCTCCACTTT.

This clone was found once. The chain combines TRBV2 with TRBJ2-7, with TRBD1 matching 7 bases. Germline V gene lookup returns CDR1 SNHLY and CDR2 FYNNEI. With 5 bases clipped from V and 6 bases from J, the junction kept 10 bases outside the gene matches. CDR3 length: 14 amino acids. The CDR3 DNA reads as TGTGCCAGCAGTCCCCGGACAGGTAACGCCGAGCAGTACTTC. It encodes CASSPRTGNAEQYF.

The chain is built from TRBV18 and TRBJ1-1, with 9 bases aligning to TRBD1. Germline V gene data show CDR1 as KGHSH and CDR2 as LQKENI. V was clipped by 0 bases and J by 6 bases; unmatched bases: 8. The CDR3 is 16 residues long. The CDR3 is CASSPPRGTGSAEAFF. In DNA, the CDR3 is TGTGCCAGCTCACCACCGCGCGGGACAGGGAGCGCTGAAGCTTTCTTT.

The gene calls are TRBV19 and TRBJ2-1, with 11 nucleotides matching TRBD2. Trimming took 6 bases from V and 7 from J; bases not matched to a gene: 8. The germline gives CDR1 LNHDA, CDR2 SQIVND (reference sequence). CDR3 length: 15 amino acids. CDR3 nucleotide sequence: TGTGCCAGTAGCCTTAGGGCTAGCGGGGGGAATGAGCAGTTCTTC. Its protein product is CASSLRASGGNEQFF.

The CDR3 loop is CASSLRTGSSTDTQYF. The CDR3 region has the DNA TGTGCCAGCAGCCTGCGGACAGGTTCTAGCACAGATACGCAGTATTTT. The V and J genes are TRBV14 and TRBJ2-3, with 7 positions matching TRBD1. The junction had 7 bases not matched to a gene; V was cut back by 4 bases and J by 0 bases. Germline-derived CDR1 and CDR2 are SGHDN and FVKESK. The CDR3 contains 16 residues.

This clone came up once. The gene calls are TRBV4-1 and TRBJ2-5, with 15 bases lining up with TRBD2. The CDR3 is 16 amino acids. V lost 4 bases and J lost 4; bases outside the gene matches: 4. Germline assignment: CDR1 MGHRA and CDR2 YSYEKL. The CDR3 loop reads CASSRTSGGALETQYF. CDR3 sequence (DNA): TGCGCCAGCAGCCGGACTAGCGGGGGGGCCCTAGAGACCCAGTACTTC.

The V call is TRBV2, the J call TRBJ2-7; 12 bases are shared with TRBD1. Germline CDR1 and CDR2: SNHLY and FYNNEI. The CDR3 totals 15 residues. The J segment lost 6 bases and the V segment lost 4 bases, leaving 7 bases of the junction unmatched. Here the CDR3 reads CASSVGTGGLGEQYF. CDR3 DNA: TGTGCCAGCAGTGTCGGGACAGGGGGCCTCGGCGAGCAGTACTTC.

The V and J genes are TRBV5-1 and TRBJ2-2; 8 bases match TRBD1. CDR1 and CDR2 (germline): SGHRS, YFSETQ. Trimming at V came to 4 bases and at J to 5 bases, leaving 7 bases not matched to a gene. The CDR3 is 15 amino acids. Here the CDR3 reads CASSVQGAETGELFF. In DNA form, the CDR3 reads TGCGCCAGCAGCGTTCAGGGGGCTGAGACCGGGGAGCTGTTTTTT.

This clone occurred a few times. The V gene is TRBV5-4, the J gene TRBJ2-5; the D gene is possibly TRBD2 (6 bases). Trimming removed 2 bases from V and 5 bases from J, with 19 bases in between. The V gene's germline CDR1 is SGHNT and CDR2 YYREEE (reference sequence). The CDR3 extends over 16 amino acids. The CDR3 spells CASSFALAAGGETQYF. The DNA of the CDR3 is TGTGCCAGCAGCTTTGCGCTGGCAGCGGGTGGCGAGACCCAGTACTTC. Based on the CDR3 plus reference TRBV5-4 and TRBJ2-5, the full variable domain is ETGVTQSPTHLIKTRGQQVTLRCSSQSGHNTVSWYQQALGQGPQFIFQYYREEENGRGNFPPRFSGLQFPNYSSELNVNALELDDSALYLCASSFALAAGGETQYFGPGTRLLVL.

The chain is built from TRBV19 and TRBJ2-1; 8 bases fit TRBD2. Germline CDR1 is LNHDA and CDR2 is SQIVND (reference sequence). V shed 3 bases and J 9 bases; nucleotides not matched to a gene: 7. The CDR3 has 14 amino acids. The CDR3: CASSIASGSTEQFF. The CDR3 bases are TGTGCCAGTAGTATCGCCAGCGGGAGCACTGAGCAGTTCTTC. The whole variable domain, filled in from reference TRBV19 and TRBJ2-1, reads DGGITQSPKYLFRKEGQNVTLSCEQNLNHDAMYWYRQDPGQGLRLIYYSQIVNDFQKGDIAEGYSVSREKKESFPLTVTSAQKNPTAFYLCASSIASGSTEQFFGPGTRLTVL.

J is TRBJ2-6 and V is TRBV5-4; TRBD1 matches at 8 bases. The CDR3 has 17 residues. V lost 0 bases and J lost 3; bases outside the gene matches: 5. Germline-derived CDR1 and CDR2 are SGHNT and YYREEE (reference sequence). The CDR3 protein is CASSLAAGGRGANVLTF. The CDR3 DNA sequence: TGTGCCAGCAGCTTGGCGGCAGGGGGCCGTGGGGCCAACGTCCTGACTTTC.

V and J are TRBV25-1 and TRBJ2-5; TRBD2 matches at 8 bases. Per germline, CDR1 MGHDK and CDR2 SYGVNS. With V trimmed by 4 bases and J by 5 bases, 9 bases remained unmatched. The CDR3 is made up of 15 amino acids. The CDR3 reads CASSVPGGAGETQYF. As DNA, the CDR3 is TGTGCCAGCAGTGTCCCCGGGGGGGCCGGGGAGACCCAGTACTTC.

The chain joins TRBV19 to TRBJ2-1, with a tentative D call TRBD2 (6 bases). Germline CDR1 is LNHDA and CDR2 is SQIVND (reference sequence). The CDR3 loop spans 15 amino acids. Trimming removed 5 bases at V and 0 bases at J, with 11 bases between. The CDR3 is CASSPGGSSYNEQFF. The CDR3 nucleotides read TGTGCCAGTAGTCCTGGAGGGAGCTCCTACAATGAGCAGTTCTTC.

This chain joins TRBV28 and TRBJ1-5; 7 nucleotides line up with TRBD1. The CDR3 length is 15 residues. The germline V gene encodes CDR1 MDHEN and CDR2 SYDVKM. With 7 bases clipped from V and 2 bases from J, the junction kept 8 bases outside the gene matches. The CDR3 is CASITPTGGNQPQHF. The CDR3 DNA is TGTGCCAGCATTACCCCTACAGGGGGCAATCAGCCCCAGCATTTT.

The CDR3 sequence is CASSFQRGRSSYEQYF. In DNA, the CDR3 is TGTGCCAGCAGTTTCCAGCGGGGGCGATCCTCCTACGAGCAGTACTTC. The V and J genes are TRBV28 and TRBJ2-7, with TRBD2 matching 8 bases. Germline loops: CDR1 MDHEN, CDR2 SYDVKM. The junction had 7 bases not matched to a gene; V was cut back by 3 bases and J by 0 bases. The CDR3 runs to 16 residues.

The J gene is TRBJ1-6, the V gene TRBV5-1; D is perhaps TRBD1 (6 bases). CDR1 SGHRS and CDR2 YFSETQ come from the germline V gene. CDR3 size: 15 residues. V was cut by 4 bases and J by 6 bases, with 14 bases left in between. The CDR3 is CASSLETGANSPLHF. The CDR3 DNA sequence: TGCGCCAGCAGCCTAGAGACAGGTGCTAATTCACCCCTCCACTTT.

This chain uses TRBV6-6 with TRBJ1-3, with 10 bases lining up with TRBD1. CDR1 and CDR2 (germline): MNHNY, SVGAGI (reference sequence). There are 15 residues in the CDR3. The V segment lost 7 bases and the J segment 7 bases; nucleotides outside the gene matches: 10. CDR3 DNA sequence: TGTGCCAGCATCCCCAGCCCGGACAGGGGGAACACCATATATTTT. Its translation is CASIPSPDRGNTIYF.

This clone was observed a handful of times. V gene TRBV4-1 combines with J gene TRBJ1-5; no clear D gene. Trimming removed 0 bases from V and 9 bases from J, with 9 bases in between. This CDR3 has 13 amino acids. The germline V gene encodes CDR1 MGHRA and CDR2 YSYEKL. The CDR3 loop reads CASSQDSLRPQHF. Here the CDR3 DNA reads TGCGCCAGCAGCCAAGATTCTCTTCGGCCCCAGCATTTT.